The rows below give T cell receptor beta chains drawn from one sample of a study of T cells in Graves' hyperthyroidism and ophthalmopathy. TCRdb reprocessed the multiplex PCR reads via MiXCR and lists one record per CDR3 protein. The repertoire holds hundreds of thousands of distinct CDR3 sequences, with 20% to 30% as singletons. Specimen: blood. These TCRs come from a middle-aged man with Graves' hyperthyroidism that later progressed to Graves' ophthalmopathy. Both conserved end residues are part of each CDR3. The order of the fields is clone size, V gene, J gene, CDR3 length, D gene, CDR3 DNA, CDR3 protein. A D gene is named only where the DNA matches it firmly. Clone size is shown for a subset of rows, as once, few, many or a class of expanded clone.

NA	TRBV29-1	TRBJ2-5	13	NA	TGCAGCGTTGAAGTGGGAGAGGGTGAGACCCAGTACTTC	CSVEVGEGETQYF
many	TRBV18	TRBJ1-1	16	NA	TGTGCCAGCTCACCATCAATTGGCAGGGGGAACACTGAAGCTTTCTTT	CASSPSIGRGNTEAFF
few	TRBV25-1	TRBJ1-5	12	NA	TGTGCCAGCAGTGGAAATAATCAGCCCCAGCATTTT	CASSGNNQPQHF
NA	TRBV7-2	TRBJ2-7	14	TRBD1	TGTGCCAGCAGCTGGACAGGGGGCGTCTACGAGCAGTACTTC	CASSWTGGVYEQYF
many	TRBV4-1	TRBJ2-2	14	NA	TGCGCCAGCAGCCAAGATCCTCGTTCCGGGGAGCTGTTTTTT	CASSQDPRSGELFF
many	TRBV19	TRBJ1-5	15	NA	TGTGCCAGTAGTCCCCAGGGGAATAGCAATCAGCCCCAGCATTTT	CASSPQGNSNQPQHF
NA	TRBV12-3/TRBV12-4	TRBJ2-5	16	TRBD2	TGTGCCAGCAGCCCCTCTGCTAGCGGGGTACAAGAGACCCAGTACTTC	CASSPSASGVQETQYF
NA	TRBV2	TRBJ2-2	15	TRBD2	TGTGCCAGCAGGCTGCTAGCGGGAGCGGCCGGGGAGCTGTTTTTT	CASRLLAGAAGELFF
NA	TRBV6-1	TRBJ1-1	14	NA	TGTGCCAGCAGTGAAGAAGGGATGGCCACTGAAGCTTTCTTT	CASSEEGMATEAFF
many	TRBV20-1	TRBJ1-1	15	NA	TGCAGTGCTAGAGATTACAGGGCACTGAACACTGAAGCTTTCTTT	CSARDYRALNTEAFF
NA	TRBV12-3/TRBV12-4	TRBJ2-5	14	TRBD1	TGTGCCAGCAGAGACACTAAGGGGGCGGAGACCCAGTACTTC	CASRDTKGAETQYF
NA	TRBV4-3	TRBJ2-7	13	TRBD1	TGCGCCAGCAGCCAAGATTGGGACAGCGAGCAGTACTTC	CASSQDWDSEQYF
many	TRBV5-1	TRBJ2-7	13	NA	TGCGCCAGCAGCTGGGACAAATCCTACGAGCAGTACTTC	CASSWDKSYEQYF
NA	TRBV19	TRBJ2-1	14	NA	TGTGCCAGTAGACGAGGGGTAACCTACAATGAGCAGTTCTTC	CASRRGVTYNEQFF
few	TRBV14	TRBJ2-2	17	TRBD2	TGTGCCAGCAGCCAAGTTCCCCTAGCGGCTCAAACCGGGGAGCTGTTTTTT	CASSQVPLAAQTGELFF
NA	TRBV12-3/TRBV12-4	TRBJ2-5	14	TRBD2	TGTGCCAGCAGTTTATTGCGGGGGGGCGCGACCCAGTACTTC	CASSLLRGGATQYF
NA	TRBV6-2/TRBV6-3	TRBJ2-7	15	NA	TGTGCCAGCAGTTACTCGATGGGAATGGCCTGCGAGCAGTACTTC	CASSYSMGMACEQYF
many	TRBV20-1	TRBJ1-1	17	NA	TGCAGTGCTAGTCCCCAGGGATGGAGTAGCATGAACACTGAAGCTTTCTTT	CSASPQGWSSMNTEAFF
many	TRBV19	TRBJ2-7	21	NA	TGTGCCAGTAGCTCTAAGAGCCCTGGGAAAAAAGTGGGGGTAAGCTCCTACGAGCAGTACTTC	CASSSKSPGKKVGVSSYEQYF
NA	TRBV7-2	TRBJ2-1	17	TRBD2	TGTGCCAGCAGCTTATACCCGGGACTAGCGGGGATAAATGAGCAGTTCTTC	CASSLYPGLAGINEQFF
few	TRBV29-1	TRBJ2-5	13	TRBD1	TGCAGCGTTGGGGACAGGGGGGGAGAGACCCAGTACTTC	CSVGDRGGETQYF
NA	TRBV5-5	TRBJ1-2	14	NA	TGTGCCAGCAGCTTGGAGTACGGGGGCGGCGGCTACACCTTC	CASSLEYGGGGYTF
many	TRBV12-3/TRBV12-4	TRBJ2-5	13	NA	TGTGCCAGCAGTTTATGGGAAATGGAGACCCAGTACTTC	CASSLWEMETQYF
many	TRBV7-2	TRBJ2-2	16	TRBD2	TGTGCCGGGGGGTTAGGCGGGAGTTGGTACACCGGGGAGCTGTTTTTT	CAGGLGGSWYTGELFF
NA	TRBV2	TRBJ1-2	12	NA	TGTGCCAGCAGTTTTTCGGGGGAGAGCTACACCTTC	CASSFSGESYTF
NA	TRBV6-1	TRBJ1-5	16	NA	TGTGCCAGCAGCCCCGGTCCGGGAAGTAGCAATCAGCCCCAGCATTTT	CASSPGPGSSNQPQHF
many	TRBV7-8	TRBJ2-7	16	NA	TGTGCCAGCAGTTCCCCAACTGCAGCACCTCTTAGCGAGCAGTACTTC	CASSSPTAAPLSEQYF
many	TRBV10-3	TRBJ1-1	13	NA	TGTGCCATCAGTGAGTTGGGTAACACTGAAGCTTTCTTT	CAISELGNTEAFF
many	TRBV20-1	TRBJ2-2	11	NA	TGCAGTGGCCAGAACACCGGGGAGCTGTTTTTT	CSGQNTGELFF
NA	TRBV28	TRBJ2-7	15	TRBD2	TGTGCCAGCAGACTACCGGGACTAGCGTACTACGAGCAGTACTTC	CASRLPGLAYYEQYF
many	TRBV30	TRBJ1-1	15	TRBD1	TGTGCCTGGAGTGAGGGGGCTATTATGAACACTGAAGCTTTCTTT	CAWSEGAIMNTEAFF
many	TRBV7-8	TRBJ1-2	16	TRBD1	TGTGCCAGCAGCCCGGGGACAGGGGGTCTCTTCTATGGCTACACCTTC	CASSPGTGGLFYGYTF
many	TRBV7-2	TRBJ2-3	12	NA	TGTGCCAGCAGCTTCAGAACAGATACGCAGTATTTT	CASSFRTDTQYF
many	TRBV6-5	TRBJ2-5	17	TRBD2	TGTGCCAGCAGTTACTCTCGGACTAGCGGGATAGGGGAGACCCAGTACTTC	CASSYSRTSGIGETQYF
many	TRBV5-1	TRBJ2-7	14	NA	TGCGCCAGCAGCTCGGACATAGGGTCCTACGAGCAGTACTTC	CASSSDIGSYEQYF
many	TRBV30	TRBJ1-1	14	TRBD1	TGTGCCTGGAGCCTAGGGACAGCAAACACTGAAGCTTTCTTT	CAWSLGTANTEAFF
many	TRBV29-1	TRBJ2-5	13	TRBD1	TGCAGCGTTGAAAAGGACAGGGAAGAGACCCAGTACTTC	CSVEKDREETQYF
many	TRBV6-5	TRBJ2-7	13	NA	TGTGCCAGCAGTTTCGGACAGTTCTACGAGCAGTACTTC	CASSFGQFYEQYF
NA	TRBV6-5	TRBJ2-5	14	NA	TGTGCCAGCAGTTACTATCGACTGCGAGAGACCCAGTACTTC	CASSYYRLRETQYF
many	TRBV15	TRBJ2-5	18	TRBD2	TGTGCCACCAGCAGAGATAATTTGCGGGAGGCTATCCAAGAGACCCAGTACTTC	CATSRDNLREAIQETQYF
many	TRBV28	TRBJ1-2	17	NA	TGTGCCAGCAGTTTACAGCCCCGGACACTAGCTAACTATGGCTACACCTTC	CASSLQPRTLANYGYTF